Below, one T cell receptor (beta chain) is given with its context. Its cognate antigen is unknown. RNA totalling roughly 0.45 to 1 ug underwent reverse transcription with random hexamers. TCRdb recomputed calls from the immunoSEQ multiplex PCR reads with MiXCR, one row per CDR3 protein. This table holds around 59,000 distinct CDR3 sequences, approximately 94% found once. These data belong to a study of CD8 T cells in Susac syndrome. Study-wide points: Acknowledgment was made by the study that its TCR sequencing and HLA analysis involved a relatively small number of individuals.

With 5 bases clipped from V and 8 bases from J, the junction kept 11 bases outside the gene matches. This CDR3 comprises 17 residues. Germline V gene lookup returns CDR1 MDHEN and CDR2 SYDVKM. The specimen was CD8+ T cells from PBMCs. The chain joins TRBV28 to TRBJ2-1; TRBD2 matches 14 bases. This receptor was obtained from a human donor in good health. CDR3 residues: CASSDNPTSGGVDEQFF. CDR3 DNA: TGTGCCAGCAGTGACAATCCGACTAGCGGGGGGGTTGATGAGCAGTTCTTC.